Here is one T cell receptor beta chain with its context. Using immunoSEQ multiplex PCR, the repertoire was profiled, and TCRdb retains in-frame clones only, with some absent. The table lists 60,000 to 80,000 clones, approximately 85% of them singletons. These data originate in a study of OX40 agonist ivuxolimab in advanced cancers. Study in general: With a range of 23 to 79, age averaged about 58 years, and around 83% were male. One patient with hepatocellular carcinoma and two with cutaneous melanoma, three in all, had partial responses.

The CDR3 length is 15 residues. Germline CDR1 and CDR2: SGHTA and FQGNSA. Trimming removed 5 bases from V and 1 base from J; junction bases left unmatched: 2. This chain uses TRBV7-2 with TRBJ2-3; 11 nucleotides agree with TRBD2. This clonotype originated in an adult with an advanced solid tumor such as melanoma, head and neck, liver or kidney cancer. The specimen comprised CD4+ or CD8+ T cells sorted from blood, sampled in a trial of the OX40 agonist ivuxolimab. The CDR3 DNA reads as TGTGCCAGCAGCCTGGGACTAGCGGGCACAGATACGCAGTATTTT. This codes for CASSLGLAGTDTQYF.